This TCR beta chain derives from a study of CD8 T cells in Susac syndrome. The study sequenced TCR beta in blood CD8+ and CD4+ T cells. Negative isolation was used for CD8+ and CD4+ T cells, and FACS enrichment was applied to TEMRA cells. The V end was cut by 5 bases, the J end by 8 bases, with 10 bases between. The CDR3 runs 12 residues. Germline assignment: CDR1 MNHEY and CDR2 SVGEGT. A quantity of about 0.5 to 1 ug RNA underwent reverse transcription using random hexamers. Amplification of TCR beta CDR3 used immunoSEQ multiplex PCR across 54 Vbeta and 13 Jbeta. TCRdb called the immunoSEQ multiplex PCR reads again in MiXCR, with one record for every CDR3 protein. The repertoire includes 250,000 to 300,000 distinct CDR3 sequences, about 89% of them detected once, and around 0.18% sits in the top ten.

The sequenced sample consisted of CD8+ T cells from PBMCs. The rearrangement uses TRBV6-2 or TRBV6-3 and TRBJ2-1, with D maybe TRBD1 (5 bases). The source of this sequence is a human donor with multiple sclerosis. CDR3 sequence reads: CASSPDSHEQFF. CDR3 coding DNA: TGTGCCAGCAGTCCCGACAGCCATGAGCAGTTCTTC.